The clone carrying this T cell receptor (beta chain) has a handful of counts. Its specificity is not known. Patients picked for sequencing had shown CD8+CD57+ cell expansion detected by flow cytometry. No therapy was given to patients before blood sampling. TCR beta VDJ and CDR3 profiles were obtained from a genomic DNA template. TCRdb itself ran the reads through MiXCR, one entry per CDR3 protein. The sample lists a few hundred thousand distinct CDR3 sequences; roughly 80% were seen once. The CDR3 consists of 16 residues. From germline, CDR1 is PRHDT and CDR2 FYEKMQ (reference sequence). The V and J ends lost 7 bases and 8 bases, in that order; junction bases with no gene match: 14. The entry originates in a study of CD8+CD57+ T cells in acquired aplastic anemia. On the study more broadly: Quantities of DNA derived from sorted CD4+ and CD8+ cells averaged around 3.2 ug.

General study findings and limits: Common to patients and controls were 25 to 30 CD8+ CDR3 sequences. CD8+ Simpson's diversity in patients was not significantly different from that in controls.

The sample taken for sequencing was sorted CD4+, CD8+, or CD8+CD57+ T cells (not recorded which) from PBMCs. V usage is TRBV13 and J usage is TRBJ2-1, with 10 bases fitting TRBD1. The clonotype originates from a human donor with aplastic anemia. CDR3 sequence reads: CASNTPGQGIRDEQFF. DNA for the CDR3: TGTGCCAGCAACACACCGGGACAGGGGATTAGGGATGAGCAGTTCTTC.